This T cell receptor (beta chain) was identified in a study of CD8 T cells in ankylosing spondylitis. This CDR3 is 15 amino acids long. Germline CDR1 reads MNHEY; CDR2 reads SVGEGT. Researchers built TCR beta libraries using quantitative 5'-RACE with molecular barcodes. TCRdb independently ran MiXCR on the 5' RACE reads; one entry per CDR3 protein. The sample holds 85,000 to 100,000 distinct CDR3 sequences, about 8.8% seen once. Regarding the study as a whole: Disease-linked clones displayed a CD8+ phenotype and appeared relatively rarely in peripheral blood. Ankylosing spondylitis blood appeared to be characterized by a TCR beta motif of eight highly homologous variants. Reactive arthritis synovial fluid and blood previously showed some of these motif variants.

As to this clonotype: Its antigen is not identified. A much larger clone lies one base from this, so it may be a read error.

The sequence derives from a male donor with ankylosing spondylitis or in good health (not recorded which). The V gene is TRBV6-2 or TRBV6-3, the J gene TRBJ2-5, with TRBD1 matching 9 bases. The specimen sequenced was blood, either unsorted or a sorted T cell fraction (not recorded which). Here the CDR3 DNA reads TGTTCCAGCAGCCTACCGGGACAGGGCTGGGAGACCCAGTACTTC. Protein product: CSSSLPGQGWETQYF.